This T cell receptor (beta chain) was captured in a study of cytomegalovirus exposure and HLA in healthy donors. With regard to this clone: The antigen is undetermined.

The roughly 120-subject validation cohort, separate from the roughly 670-subject first cohort, included the donors. Sequenced by immunoSEQ multiplex PCR; TCRdb stores in-frame clones only, minus some. The sample lists roughly 150,000 clones, 85% occurring once. Study results and caveats: Reports described diagnosis of cytomegalovirus status by the classifier as highly specific and sensitive. It was found in a later analysis that first-cohort TCR clusters tended to co-occur in the 120 validation repertoires. Researchers counted roughly 150 TCR beta chains as cytomegalovirus-associated.

CDR3 length: 15 residues. In germline, CDR1 is SGHRS, CDR2 YFSETQ. V gave up 0 bases and J gave up 3 bases, with 10 bases separating them. The chain recombines TRBV5-1 with TRBJ1-5; D remains unclear. Sequenced sample: PBMCs. The sequence derives from a man aged 25-45 years in good health and CMV-seropositive. In DNA form, the CDR3 reads TGCGCCAGCAGCTTGGATACGGGGAACAATCAGCCCCAGCATTTT. It encodes CASSLDTGNNQPQHF. Together with reference TRBV5-1 and TRBJ1-5, the CDR3 gives the full variable domain: KAGVTQTPRYLIKTRGQQVTLSCSPISGHRSVSWYQQTPGQGLQFLFEYFSETQRNKGNFPGRFSGRQFSNSRSEMNVSTLELGDSALYLCASSLDTGNNQPQHFGDGTRLSIL.